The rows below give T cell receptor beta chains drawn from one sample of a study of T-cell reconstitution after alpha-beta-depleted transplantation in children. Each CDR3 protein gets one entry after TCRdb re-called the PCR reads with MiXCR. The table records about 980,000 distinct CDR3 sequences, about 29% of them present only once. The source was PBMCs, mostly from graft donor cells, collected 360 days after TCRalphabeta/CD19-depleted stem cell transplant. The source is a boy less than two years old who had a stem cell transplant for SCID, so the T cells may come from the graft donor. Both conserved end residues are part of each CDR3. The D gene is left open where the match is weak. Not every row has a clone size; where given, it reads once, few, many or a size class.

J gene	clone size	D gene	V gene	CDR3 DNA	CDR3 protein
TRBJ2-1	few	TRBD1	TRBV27	TGTGCCAGCAGTTTATTAACCCAGGGGGCGGGCAATGAGCAGTTCTTC	CASSLLTQGAGNEQFF
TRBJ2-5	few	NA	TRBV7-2	TGTGCCAGCAGCCACCCCGGTAGGCTTGAGACCCAGTACTTC	CASSHPGRLETQYF
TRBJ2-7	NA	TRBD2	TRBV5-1	TGCGCCAGCAGCCGGAGGGCTAGCGGGGATTACGAGCAGTACTTC	CASSRRASGDYEQYF
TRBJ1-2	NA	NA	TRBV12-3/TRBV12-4	TGTGCCAGCAGTTTAGAGGACGGAGCTAACTATGGCTACACCTTC	CASSLEDGANYGYTF
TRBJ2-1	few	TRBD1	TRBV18	TGTGCCAGCTCACCCGGGACAGGGGACTACAATGAGCAGTTCTTC	CASSPGTGDYNEQFF
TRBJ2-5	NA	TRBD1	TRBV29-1	TGCAGCGTGCCAAAGGGGGCGAGGGTGGAAGAGACCCAGTACTTC	CSVPKGARVEETQYF
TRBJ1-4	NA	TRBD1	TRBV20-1	TGCAGTGCCCGGCCGGGACAGGGGGCGGTAAAACTGTTTTTT	CSARPGQGAVKLFF
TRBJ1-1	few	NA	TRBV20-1	TGCAGTGCTAGAACGTTTTGGATGATGAACACTGAAGCTTTCTTT	CSARTFWMMNTEAFF
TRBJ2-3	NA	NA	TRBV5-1	TGCGCCAGCAGCTTGGGTGCGCCCACAGATACGCAGTATTTT	CASSLGAPTDTQYF
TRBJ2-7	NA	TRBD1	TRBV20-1	TGCAGTGCTAGAGATTGGGGGACAGGGAGCCACGAGCAGTACTTC	CSARDWGTGSHEQYF
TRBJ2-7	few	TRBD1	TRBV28	TGTGCCAGCAGCACAGACAGGGGCGGCTCCTACGAGCAGTACTTC	CASSTDRGGSYEQYF
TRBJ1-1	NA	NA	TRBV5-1	TGCGCCAGCAGCTTGGTTGCAGGGTGGAACACTGAAGCTTTCTTT	CASSLVAGWNTEAFF
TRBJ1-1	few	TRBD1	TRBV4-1	TGCGCCAGCAGCCAAGGGACAGGGGGGATGAACACTGAAGCTTTCTTT	CASSQGTGGMNTEAFF
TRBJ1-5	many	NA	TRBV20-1	TGCAGTGCGACCTCGGCAGGGAGCAATCAGCCCCAGCATTTT	CSATSAGSNQPQHF
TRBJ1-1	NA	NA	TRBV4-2	TGTGCCAGCAGCCAAGATAAGAGAGCTAGGGTCTTCACTGAAGCTTTCTTT	CASSQDKRARVFTEAFF
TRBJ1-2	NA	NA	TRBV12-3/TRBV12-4	TGTGCCAGCAGTTCCATTCTCGGACCCTATGGCTACACCTTC	CASSSILGPYGYTF
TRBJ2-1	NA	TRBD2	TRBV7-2	TGTGCCAGCAGCTTAGAAGTACTAGCGGGGGGGGAGCAGTTCTTC	CASSLEVLAGGEQFF
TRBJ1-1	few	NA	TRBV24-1	TGTGCCACCAGGGGGGCCGGGCCCACCAACACTGAAGCTTTCTTT	CATRGAGPTNTEAFF
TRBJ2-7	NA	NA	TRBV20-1	TGCAGTGCTAGAGGGAGTCACAATGGGGTCTACGAGCAGTACTTC	CSARGSHNGVYEQYF
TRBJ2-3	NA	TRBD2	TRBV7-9	TGTGCCAGCAGCCAGACTAGCGTTGATACGCAGTATTTT	CASSQTSVDTQYF